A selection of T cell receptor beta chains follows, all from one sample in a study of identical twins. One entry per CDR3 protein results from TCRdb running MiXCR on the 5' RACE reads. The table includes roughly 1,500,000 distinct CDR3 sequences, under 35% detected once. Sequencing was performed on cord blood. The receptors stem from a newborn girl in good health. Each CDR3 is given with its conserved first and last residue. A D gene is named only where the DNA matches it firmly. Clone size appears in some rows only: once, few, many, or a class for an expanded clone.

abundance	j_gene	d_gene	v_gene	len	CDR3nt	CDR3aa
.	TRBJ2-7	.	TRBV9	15	TGTGCCAGCAGCGTAGAATGGACGGACTCCTACGAGCAGTACTTC	CASSVEWTDSYEQYF
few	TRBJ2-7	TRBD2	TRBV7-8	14	TGTGCCAGCAGCTTAGCGAACAGCGGGGGCCGCGGGTACTTC	CASSLANSGGRGYF
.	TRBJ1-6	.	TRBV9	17	TGTGCCAGCAGCGTAGTTGGAGGGACAACCTATAATTCACCCCTCCACTTT	CASSVVGGTTYNSPLHF
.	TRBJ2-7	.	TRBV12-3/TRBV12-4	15	TGTGCCAGCAGCCCCGTCAGCTTGAGCTCCTACGAGCAGTACTTC	CASSPVSLSSYEQYF
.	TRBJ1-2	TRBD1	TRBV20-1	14	TGCAGGGTAGACGGGACAGGACCTAACTATGGCTACACCTTC	CRVDGTGPNYGYTF
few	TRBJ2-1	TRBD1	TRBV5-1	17	TGCGCCAGCAGCCGGTCGTCCGGGACAGGGGGGTACAATGAGCAGTTCTTC	CASSRSSGTGGYNEQFF
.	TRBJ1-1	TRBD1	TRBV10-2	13	TGCGCCAGCAGTGGCGACAGGGGGCTCGGGGCTTTCTTT	CASSGDRGLGAFF
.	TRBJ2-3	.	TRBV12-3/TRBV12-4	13	TGTGCCAGCAGCCTGGCAGGGGCGTATACGCAGTATTTT	CASSLAGAYTQYF
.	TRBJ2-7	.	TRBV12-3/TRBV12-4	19	TGTGCCAGCAGTTTAGCGCCAAGGTGGCAACCCGTTTTCTCCTACGAGCAGTACTTC	CASSLAPRWQPVFSYEQYF
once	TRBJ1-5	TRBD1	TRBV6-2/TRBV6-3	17	TGTGCCAGCAGTTACCCAACAGGGGGCCCCTCCAACCAGCCCCAGCATTTT	CASSYPTGGPSNQPQHF
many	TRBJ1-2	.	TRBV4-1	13	TGTGCCAGCAGCCAAGACACTAACTATGGCTACACCTTC	CASSQDTNYGYTF
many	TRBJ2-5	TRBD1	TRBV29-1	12	TGCAGCGCCTACAGGGGCGAAGAGACCCAGTACTTC	CSAYRGEETQYF
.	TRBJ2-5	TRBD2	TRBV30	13	TGTGCCTGGATAAGACTAGCGGGGAATGAGCAGTACTTC	CAWIRLAGNEQYF
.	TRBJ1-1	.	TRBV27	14	TGTGCCAGCAGTTTACGGTTAGGGGGCACTGAAGCTTTCTTT	CASSLRLGGTEAFF
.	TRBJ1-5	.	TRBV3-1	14	TGTGCCAGCAGCCACAGGGGTTTCAATCAGCCCCAGCATTTT	CASSHRGFNQPQHF
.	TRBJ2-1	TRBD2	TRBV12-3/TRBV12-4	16	TGTGCCAGCAGTCCCGGGACTAACGTGGTCAACAATGAGCAGTTCTTC	CASSPGTNVVNNEQFF
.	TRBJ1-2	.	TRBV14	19	TGTGCCAGCAGCCAACTTAAGGGGGGCCGACAGGACATACTCTATGGCTACACCTTC	CASSQLKGGRQDILYGYTF
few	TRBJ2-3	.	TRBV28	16	TGTGCCAGCAGTGCTCACAGGGCGGTTGGCACAGATACGCAGTATTTT	CASSAHRAVGTDTQYF
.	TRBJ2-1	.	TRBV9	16	TGTGCCAGCAGCGTAGGGGGTAGAGGGTCCTACAATGAGCAGTTCTTC	CASSVGGRGSYNEQFF
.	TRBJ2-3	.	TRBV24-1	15	TGTGCCACCAGTGATTCTCTAGGCCCCACAGATACGCAGTATTTT	CATSDSLGPTDTQYF
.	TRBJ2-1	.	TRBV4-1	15	TGCGCCAGCAGCCAAGTTCGGCGGTATGACAATGAGCAGTTCTTC	CASSQVRRYDNEQFF
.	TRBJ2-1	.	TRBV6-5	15	TGTGCCAGCAGTTACTGGACAGAAGAGTACAATGAGCGGTTCTTC	CASSYWTEEYNERFF